This T cell receptor (beta chain) stems from a study of T-cell memory formation after mild COVID-19. Germline lookup yields CDR1 SQVTM and CDR2 ANQGSEA. V dropped 0 bases and J dropped 1 base, with 7 bases sitting between them. The CDR3 is 14 amino acids. TCRdb used MiXCR to reprocess the 5' RACE reads, holding one entry per CDR3 protein. The table shows approximately 260,000 distinct CDR3 sequences, with around 15% occurring only once. Study-wide findings and caveats: The pre-infection memory compartment contained some responding clones, suggesting cross-reactive memory joined. Contracting clones from day 15 to 85 showed balanced CD4/CD8; later expanders favored CD4+.

This clonotype has just a few counts. Its target is not known. The sequence was collected from a man aged 18 to 29 who had mild COVID-19 (a few samples of this study predate the infection). Cell type and time point are not known. The chain links TRBV29-1 to TRBJ1-3; D uncertain. Source material: PBMCs or a T cell subset sorted from them (not recorded which). The CDR3 nucleotides are TGCAGCGTTGAAGAGTCGGGTTCTGGAAACACCATATATTTT. This gives the protein CSVEESGSGNTIYF.